The 28 T cell receptor beta chains in this list originate from one sample, sequenced in a study of T cells of healthy individuals listed by TCRdb under 2018. Library preparation used 5' RACE. The instrument given in TCRdb is Illumina MiSeq. TCRdb reran the public reads through fastp at Q25 and MiXCR, keeping productive beta chains. Each record represents a unique CDR3 protein, reported with the most common genes and DNA among its rows. Within this sample are around 90,000 distinct CDR3 sequences, with approximately 4.7% of them counted one time only. The ten biggest clones cover roughly 7.5% of the sample. Source of these receptors: a female donor in good health.

This clonotype was observed at least ten times. V usage is TRBV7-9 and J usage is TRBJ2-7, with 10 bases identical to TRBD2. The length of the CDR3 is 15 residues. CDR1 and CDR2 from the germline V gene are SEHNR and FQNEAQ (reference sequence). Germline trimming cut 4 bases from V and 1 base from J; bases unmatched to any gene: 4. CDR3 bases: TGTGCCAGCAGCTCCGGGACTAGCGTATCCTACGAGCAGTACTTC. Its protein product is CASSSGTSVSYEQYF.

The sample holds many counts of this clonotype. The CDR3 coding sequence is TGTGCCAGCAGCTTGGTGGGAGGGCCCCTTACATCAGATACGCAGTATTTT. This sequence encodes CASSLVGGPLTSDTQYF. This chain connects TRBV7-2 to TRBJ2-3, with 7 bases lining up with TRBD2. Germline V gives CDR1 SGHTA, CDR2 FQGNSA. The CDR3 has 17 residues. J lost 4 bases, V lost 3 bases, and 13 bases had no gene match. The complete variable domain, with remaining parts taken from reference TRBV7-2 and TRBJ2-3, reads GAGVSQSPSNKVTEKGKDVELRCDPISGHTALYWYRQSLGQGLEFLIYFQGNSAPDKSGLPSDRFSAERTGGSVSTLTIQRTQQEDSAVYLCASSLVGGPLTSDTQYFGPGTRLTVL.

This clonotype was recorded many times. The chain combines TRBV29-1 with TRBJ1-2; maybe TRBD1 (6 bases). The CDR3 sequence is 12 residues long. Germline CDR1 is SQVTM and CDR2 is ANQGSEA. The germline V and J ends were trimmed by 7 bases and 0 bases, with 9 bases remaining between them. The CDR3 nucleotides read TGCAGCGCCGGACAGCCTAACTATGGCTACACCTTC. It codes for CSAGQPNYGYTF.

The chain couples TRBV5-1 to TRBJ2-2; TRBD2 agrees at 11 bases. Unmatched junction bases numbered 3, after V lost 2 bases and J lost 0 bases. The CDR3 is made up of 17 amino acids. Germline V gives CDR1 SGHRS, CDR2 YFSETQ. The CDR3 DNA is TGCGCCAGCAGCTTCGCTAGCGGGAGGCCGAACACCGGGGAGCTGTTTTTT. This codes for CASSFASGRPNTGELFF.

This clonotype was seen a handful of times. The chain carries TRBV6-2 or TRBV6-3 and TRBJ2-1; 7 nucleotides line up with TRBD2. CDR1 and CDR2 from the germline V gene are MNHEY and SVGEGT. V was pared by 6 bases and J by 1 base, with 9 bases of the junction left unmatched. CDR3 length: 16 residues. The CDR3 DNA follows: TGTGCCAGCAGCCCCGGGGCGGGAGTATCCTACAATGAGCAGTTCTTC. This codes for CASSPGAGVSYNEQFF.

This clonotype was seen at least ten times. The chain couples TRBV6-5 to TRBJ2-1; D unclear. Deletions cut 6 bases from V and 9 bases from J, with 15 bases between. The CDR3 consists of 13 residues. CDR1 is MNHEY, CDR2 SVGAGI, per germline. CDR3 amino acids: CASSLFPRVEQFF. The DNA for the CDR3 is TGTGCCAGCAGCTTATTCCCACGGGTTGAGCAGTTCTTC.

The genes are TRBV5-6 and TRBJ1-1; D might be TRBD1 (5 bases). Between the trimmed V and J ends, which lost 0 bases and 3 bases, there was a span of 18 bases. The CDR3 extends over 17 amino acids. CDR1 is SGHDT, CDR2 YYEEEE, per germline. This CDR3 reads CASSLVGQGVLHTEAFF. The CDR3 DNA sequence: TGTGCCAGCAGCTTGGTGGGCCAGGGTGTCCTGCACACTGAAGCTTTCTTT.

This chain links TRBV6-1 with TRBJ2-4; D ambiguous. The germline CDR1 and CDR2 sequences are MNHNS and SASEGT. The CDR3 is made up of 13 amino acids. Trimming stripped 2 bases from V and 9 bases from J, with 11 bases between. This CDR3 is CASSEWPGGIQYF. The CDR3 coding sequence is TGTGCCAGCAGTGAATGGCCAGGTGGCATTCAGTACTTC.

The chain carries TRBV20-1 and TRBJ1-3, with D maybe TRBD1 (6 bases). Trimming removed 7 bases at V and 2 bases at J, with 12 bases between. The length of the CDR3 is 13 residues. The germline V gene has CDR1 DFQATT and CDR2 SNEGSKA (reference sequence). CDR3 DNA: TGCAGTGGGCGGCAGGGGACTGGAAACACCATATATTTT. It codes for CSGRQGTGNTIYF.

This clonotype appeared many times. The chain links TRBV7-2 to TRBJ1-5; D is possibly TRBD1 (6 bases). The germline V gene has CDR1 SGHTA and CDR2 FQGNSA. CDR3 length: 15 amino acids. Trimming cost V 3 bases and J 2 bases, with 11 bases left between them. The CDR3 DNA is TGTGCCAGCAGCTTGGACAGCAGAGGCAATCAGCCCCAGCATTTT. Protein product: CASSLDSRGNQPQHF. The full variable domain, with the rest looked up from reference TRBV7-2 and TRBJ1-5, is GAGVSQSPSNKVTEKGKDVELRCDPISGHTALYWYRQSLGQGLEFLIYFQGNSAPDKSGLPSDRFSAERTGGSVSTLTIQRTQQEDSAVYLCASSLDSRGNQPQHFGDGTRLSIL.

J is TRBJ1-1 and V is TRBV20-1, with D possibly being TRBD1 (6 bases). This CDR3 comprises 14 residues. Trimming pared 1 base from V and 3 bases from J, leaving 12 bases between. The germline V gene has CDR1 DFQATT and CDR2 SNEGSKA (reference sequence). CDR3 nucleotides: TGCAGTGCTAGAGGGGGACATGGTTACACTGAAGCTTTCTTT. It is translated as CSARGGHGYTEAFF.

The chain couples TRBV28 to TRBJ2-3; D perhaps matches TRBD1 (5 bases). Germline V CDR1 and CDR2: MDHEN, SYDVKM. This CDR3 comprises 13 residues. The V end lost 6 bases, the J end lost 2 bases, and 9 bases lay between the germline ends. CDR3 coding DNA: TGTGCCAGCAGCCTGGACACCACAGATACGCAGTATTTT. Translation gives CASSLDTTDTQYF.

The V gene is TRBV7-2, the J gene TRBJ2-7; 7 bases align to TRBD1. Germline loops: CDR1 SGHTA, CDR2 FQGNSA. Trimming took 5 bases from V and 0 from J; bases not matched to a gene: 7. There are 15 residues in the CDR3. Here the CDR3 DNA reads TGTGCCAGCAGCCTCTCGACAGGGAACTCCTACGAGCAGTACTTC. Translation: CASSLSTGNSYEQYF.

In this sample, this clonotype turned up a few times. The chain uses TRBV6-5 and TRBJ2-3, with 14 bases aligning to TRBD2. The germline gives CDR1 MNHEY, CDR2 SVGAGI. V lost 6 bases to trimming and J lost 4 bases; unmatched junction nucleotides: 0. The CDR3 totals 14 residues. The DNA of the CDR3 is TGTGCCAGCAGGGGACTAGCGGGAGCAGATACGCAGTATTTT. Translation: CASRGLAGADTQYF.

This clonotype was recorded many times. The chain carries TRBV6-5 and TRBJ1-4; 7 bases are a match to TRBD1. This CDR3 region has 12 residues. From germline, CDR1 is MNHEY and CDR2 SVGAGI. After removal of 6 bases from V and 10 bases from J, the junction contained 5 bases not matched to a gene. In DNA, the CDR3 is TGTGCCAGCAGGAAAAGACAGGGAAAACTGTTTTTT. It codes for CASRKRQGKLFF.

This clonotype appeared many times. The rearrangement links TRBV18 to TRBJ2-1; 10 nucleotides match TRBD2. This CDR3 is built from 14 residues. CDR1 KGHSH and CDR2 LQKENI come from the germline V gene. V shed 6 bases and J 8 bases; nucleotides not matched to a gene: 7. CDR3 region: CASSPSGSIDEQFF. The DNA of the CDR3 is TGTGCCAGCTCGCCTAGCGGGAGTATCGATGAGCAGTTCTTC. Full variable domain (remainder filled in from reference TRBV18 and TRBJ2-1): NAGVMQNPRHLVRRRGQEARLRCSPMKGHSHVYWYRQLPEEGLKFMVYLQKENIIDESGMPKERFSAEFPKEGPSILRIQQVVRGDSAAYFCASSPSGSIDEQFFGPGTRLTVL.

The DNA of the CDR3 is TGTGCCAGCAGTCCCGGGACAGGGGGCTTGGGAGAACAGCCCCAGCATTTT. Protein: CASSPGTGGLGEQPQHF. J is TRBJ1-5 and V is TRBV28, with 12 bases lining up with TRBD1. Germline loops: CDR1 MDHEN, CDR2 SYDVKM. CDR3 length: 17 residues. J gave up 7 bases and V 5 bases, and 12 bases lay outside the gene matches. The whole variable domain, remainder taken from reference TRBV28 and TRBJ1-5, is DVKVTQSSRYLVKRTGEKVFLECVQDMDHENMFWYRQDPGLGLRLIYFSYDVKMKEKGDIPEGYSVSREKKERFSLILESASTNQTSMYLCASSPGTGGLGEQPQHFGDGTRLSIL.

The CDR3 DNA is TGTGCCAGCAGTGAAAGGGGGGCCTACGAGCAGTACTTC. As protein: CASSERGAYEQYF. V and J are TRBV25-1 and TRBJ2-7; D tentatively fits TRBD1 or TRBD2 (6 bases each). The V end was cut by 2 bases, the J end by 2 bases, with 7 bases between. Per germline, CDR1 MGHDK and CDR2 SYGVNS. The CDR3 is 13 amino acids.

In its sample, this clonotype was seen many times. The V and J genes are TRBV20-1 and TRBJ2-6, with no clear D. Germline lookup yields CDR1 DFQATT and CDR2 SNEGSKA (reference sequence). The CDR3 totals 15 residues. Trimming took off 2 bases at V and 4 bases at J, with 12 bases between the two ends. The CDR3 is CSARNRAPGANVLTF. CDR3 sequence (DNA): TGCAGTGCTAGAAATCGCGCCCCAGGGGCCAACGTCCTGACTTTC.

This clonotype was seen a handful of times. The rearrangement uses TRBV6-2 or TRBV6-3 and TRBJ1-1; D possibly corresponds to TRBD1 (5 bases). The V end was cut by 6 bases, the J end by 11 bases, with 13 bases between. This CDR3 is built from 11 residues. Germline loops: CDR1 MNHEY, CDR2 SVGEGT. The CDR3 spells CASSLGTSAFF. As DNA, the CDR3 is TGTGCCAGCAGCCTAGGGACCTCCGCTTTCTTT.

This clonotype occurred a few times. The V and J genes are TRBV7-9 and TRBJ1-1; 7 nucleotides line up with TRBD1. The CDR3 sequence is 14 residues long. V shed 10 bases and J 0 bases; nucleotides not matched to a gene: 8. Per the germline V gene, CDR1 is SEHNR and CDR2 is FQNEAQ (reference sequence). The DNA of the CDR3 is TGTGCCAACGGGGAGGGGGCGGTGAACACTGAAGCTTTCTTT. This gives the protein CANGEGAVNTEAFF.

This clonotype was found a few times. The chain employs TRBV5-1 and TRBJ2-2; D uncertain. The length of the CDR3 is 16 residues. Trimming left V 0 bases short and J 0 bases short, with 9 bases between. CDR1 SGHRS and CDR2 YFSETQ come from the germline V gene. CDR3 sequence (DNA): TGCGCCAGCAGCTTGGCCGTGGGGACGAACACCGGGGAGCTGTTTTTT. Amino acids: CASSLAVGTNTGELFF.

This clonotype was seen a few times. The rearrangement links TRBV30 to TRBJ2-1, with 7 bases matching TRBD2. This CDR3 is 15 amino acids long. Trimming took 2 bases from V and 5 from J; bases not matched to a gene: 9. CDR1 is GTSNPN and CDR2 is SVGIG in the germline V gene (reference sequence). The CDR3 region is CAWSISLAVNNEQFF. The CDR3 DNA reads as TGTGCCTGGAGTATAAGTCTAGCGGTTAACAATGAGCAGTTCTTC.

The table lists this clonotype with many counts. The chain joins TRBV13 to TRBJ2-6; D is uncertain. Deletions cut 2 bases from V and 0 bases from J, with 5 bases between. Germline CDR1 reads PRHDT; CDR2 reads FYEKMQ (reference sequence). This CDR3 is built from 15 residues. The CDR3 here is CASSLWGSGANVLTF. In DNA, the CDR3 is TGTGCCAGCAGCTTATGGGGCTCTGGGGCCAACGTCCTGACTTTC.

This clonotype was seen more than once but under ten times. The V call is TRBV5-6, the J call TRBJ2-7, with D perhaps TRBD2 (5 bases). V was shortened by 2 bases and J by 7 bases, with 13 bases between the two germline ends. CDR1 is SGHDT and CDR2 is YYEEEE in the germline V gene. This CDR3 is built from 13 residues. The CDR3 sequence is CASSLRAAWEQYF. The CDR3 DNA reads as TGTGCCAGCAGCTTACGAGCGGCGTGGGAGCAGTACTTC.

This clonotype appeared many times. The rearrangement links TRBV27 to TRBJ1-1; no definite D call. Germline lookup yields CDR1 MNHEY and CDR2 SMNVEV (reference sequence). With 5 bases removed from V and 0 bases from J, the gap between germline ends came to 13 bases. This CDR3 has 15 amino acids. The CDR3 loop reads CASSKAGKMNTEAFF. The CDR3 DNA reads TGTGCCAGCAGTAAAGCAGGAAAAATGAACACTGAAGCTTTCTTT.

This clonotype was seen repeatedly, ten times or more. The chain uses TRBV9 and TRBJ2-1; 9 bases fit TRBD2. CDR3 length: 16 residues. The V gene end was trimmed by 0 bases and the J gene end by 6 bases; junction bases not matched to a gene: 7. Germline-derived CDR1 and CDR2 are SGDLS and YYNGEE. The DNA of the CDR3 is TGTGCCAGCAGCGTAGCTCAGGGCGGGAGGGTCAATGAGCAGTTCTTC. Its protein product is CASSVAQGGRVNEQFF.

This clonotype was observed a single time. This clone may be a read error of a much larger clone one base away. The chain joins TRBV25-1 to TRBJ2-2; tentative D call: TRBD1 (6 bases). In germline, CDR1 is MGHDK, CDR2 SYGVNS. CDR3 size: 16 residues. The CDR3 is CANSPRYRENTGELFF. In nucleotides, the CDR3 is TGTGCCAACAGTCCACGCTACAGGGAGAACACCGGGGAGCTGTTTTTT.